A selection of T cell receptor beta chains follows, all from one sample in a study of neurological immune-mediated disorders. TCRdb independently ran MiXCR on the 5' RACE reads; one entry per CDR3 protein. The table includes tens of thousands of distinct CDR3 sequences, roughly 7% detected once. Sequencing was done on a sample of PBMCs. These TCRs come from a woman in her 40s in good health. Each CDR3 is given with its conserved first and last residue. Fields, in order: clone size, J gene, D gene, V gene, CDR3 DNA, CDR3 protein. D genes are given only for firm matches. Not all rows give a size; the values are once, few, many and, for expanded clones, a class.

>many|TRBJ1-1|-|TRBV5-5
TGTGCCAGCAGCTTGTTTTACCAGGAGGAAGCTTTCTTT
CASSLFYQEEAFF
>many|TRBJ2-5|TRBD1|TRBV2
TGTGCCAGTCGCTACAGGGGCGGCTTTGAGACCCAGTACTTC
CASRYRGGFETQYF
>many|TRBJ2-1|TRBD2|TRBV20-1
TGCAGTGCTAGGTTCGGGACTAGACAAGCTTACAATGAGCAGTTCTTC
CSARFGTRQAYNEQFF
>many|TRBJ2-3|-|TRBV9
TGTGCCAGCAGCGTAGGGGGAAGCGGTAGCACAGATACGCAGTATTTT
CASSVGGSGSTDTQYF
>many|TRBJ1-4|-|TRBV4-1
TGCGCCAGCAGCCAAGTAGATATGGGGATGACTAATGAAAAACTGTTTTTT
CASSQVDMGMTNEKLFF
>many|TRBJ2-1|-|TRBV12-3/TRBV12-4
TGTGCCAGCAGTTTTCACCCCCTTAGCGAAAGCTCCTACAATGAGCAGTTCTTC
CASSFHPLSESSYNEQFF
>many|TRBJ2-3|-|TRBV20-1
TGCAGTGCTAGTGGACAGAGCACAGATACGCAGTATTTT
CSASGQSTDTQYF
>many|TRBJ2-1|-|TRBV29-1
TGCAGCGTTGACGGGGACAATGAGCAGTTCTTC
CSVDGDNEQFF
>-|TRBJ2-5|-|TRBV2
TGTGCCAGCAGTGAAGGGGGGACAAACCAAGAGACCCAGTACTTC
CASSEGGTNQETQYF
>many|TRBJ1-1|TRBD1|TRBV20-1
TGCAGTGCTAGACAGGGGGCGCGGGCTTTCTTT
CSARQGARAFF